Below, one T cell receptor (beta chain) is given with its context. The sample originates from a study of blood T cell repertoires in COVID-19. For the study at large: In each case, the material was cDNA or gDNA derived from T cells, B-cell-depleted T cells, or PBMCs.

Living in 24 US areas, the participants were between 18 and 89 years of age. CDR3 length equals 15 residues. V lost 4 bases, J lost 7 bases, and 13 bases stayed unmatched. In the authors' workflow: Reference gene primer amplification gave nucleated cell count estimates. The method was immunoSEQ multiplex PCR; TCRdb's version includes in-frame clones alone and lacks a portion of them. D and trimming come from the DNA, and the V and J calls and clone size come from that table. Among under 250,000 clones listed, roughly 88% were seen once. Specimen: PBMCs or T cells enriched from blood (not recorded which). V usage is TRBV5-3 and J usage is TRBJ2-7; 8 nucleotides agree with TRBD2. TRBV5-3 is an ORF for which the function is uncertain. This receptor was identified in a woman aged 30 to 39 who had been exposed to COVID-19. The CDR3 is CARSVLTSGPCEQYF. CDR3 in DNA: TGTGCCAGAAGCGTTCTAACTAGCGGCCCTTGTGAGCAGTACTTC.